The clone carrying this TCR beta chain came up a few times. Its antigen is as yet unknown. V was cut by 4 bases and J by 8 bases, with 18 bases left in between. Germline CDR1 and CDR2: SGHTA and FQGNSA. The CDR3 sequence is 14 residues long. This sample was taken from a study of T cells after yellow fever vaccination. Across the study: For low cell numbers, libraries were made with SMART-Seq v4 Ultra Low Input. Study-wide results and caveats: A limited proportion of clonotypes was detected within both the CD4 and CD8 compartments.

TCRdb analysed the 5' RACE reads with MiXCR anew, one entry per CDR3 protein. The table has nearly 550,000 distinct CDR3 sequences, under 25% seen once. This sequence originates from a man aged 25-45 years who received the YFV17D yellow fever vaccine. Sequenced here: PBMCs, sampled 15 days after the yellow fever booster vaccination. The chain employs TRBV7-2 and TRBJ2-7; D is possibly TRBD1 (5 bases). CDR3 in amino acids: CASSYRLQGGQQYF. The CDR3 coding sequence is TGTGCCAGCAGCTACCGTTTGCAGGGTGGTCAGCAGTACTTC.